This record looks at one T cell receptor beta chain sequence and its context. Authors' analysis steps: Counts of nucleated cells, estimated from reference gene primer amplification, were obtained. Method: immunoSEQ multiplex PCR; TCRdb's copy keeps in-frame clones and lacks some. For V, J and clone size, that table is used; D and trimming come from the DNA. This table has under 300,000 clones, around nine tenths appearing once. Germline V gene sequence: CDR1 MNHEY, CDR2 SMNVEV (reference sequence). The CDR3 consists of 14 residues. The ends lost 3 bases at V and 3 bases at J; junction bases unmatched: 1. These data are taken from a study of blood T cell repertoires in COVID-19. Study at large: The origin of the acute and convalescent COVID-19 samples was the United States, Italy and Spain. PBMCs, B-cell-depleted T cells, or T cells provided the cDNA or gDNA that made up the material.

Sequencing was done on a sample of peripheral blood. The receptor comes from a man in his fifties with acute or convalescent COVID-19. The gene calls are TRBV27 and TRBJ1-3, with TRBD1 identical over 8 bases. The CDR3 is CASSLTGDGNTIYF. Written as DNA, the CDR3 is TGTGCCAGCAGTTTGACAGGGGATGGAAACACCATATATTTT.